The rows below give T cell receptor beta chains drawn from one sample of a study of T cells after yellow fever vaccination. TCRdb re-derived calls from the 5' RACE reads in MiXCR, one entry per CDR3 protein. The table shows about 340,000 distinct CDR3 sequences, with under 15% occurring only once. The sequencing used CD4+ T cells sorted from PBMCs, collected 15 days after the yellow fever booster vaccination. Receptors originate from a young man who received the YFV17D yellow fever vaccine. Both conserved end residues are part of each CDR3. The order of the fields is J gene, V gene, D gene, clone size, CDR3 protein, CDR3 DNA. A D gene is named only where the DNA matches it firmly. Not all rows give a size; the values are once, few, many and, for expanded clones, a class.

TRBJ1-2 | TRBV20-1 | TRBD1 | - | CSASHGVQGYGYTF | TGCAGTGCTAGTCATGGCGTACAGGGGTATGGCTACACCTTC
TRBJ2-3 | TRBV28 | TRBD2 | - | CASSSGGASDTQYF | TGTGCCAGCAGTAGCGGGGGGGCCTCAGATACGCAGTATTTT
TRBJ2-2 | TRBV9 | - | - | CASRSQPLGELFF | TGTGCCAGCCGGTCCCAGCCGCTCGGGGAGCTGTTTTTT
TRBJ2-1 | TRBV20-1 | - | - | CSAPRGTYNEQFF | TGCAGTGCGCCCCGGGGAACCTACAATGAGCAGTTCTTC
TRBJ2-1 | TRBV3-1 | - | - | CASSQDRAFNEQFF | TGTGCCAGCAGCCAAGATCGGGCTTTTAATGAGCAGTTCTTC
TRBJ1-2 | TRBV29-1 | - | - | CSAELGGGYTF | TGCAGCGCTGAACTGGGTGGTGGCTACACCTTC
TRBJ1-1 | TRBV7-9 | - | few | CASSIRGGSSEAFF | TGTGCCAGCAGCATTAGGGGCGGCAGCTCTGAAGCTTTCTTT
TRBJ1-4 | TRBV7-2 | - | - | CASSSAFREKLFF | TGTGCCAGCAGCTCAGCGTTCAGGGAAAAACTGTTTTTT
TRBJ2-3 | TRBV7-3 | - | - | CASSPGQAPDTQYF | TGTGCCAGCAGTCCAGGCCAGGCCCCAGATACGCAGTATTTT
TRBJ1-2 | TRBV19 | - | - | CASSGAGWAYGYTF | TGTGCCAGTAGTGGGGCAGGTTGGGCGTATGGCTACACCTTC
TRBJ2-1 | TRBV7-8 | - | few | CASSLAYRRSDLSYNEQFF | TGTGCCAGCAGCTTAGCGTACAGACGGTCCGACCTCTCCTACAATGAGCAGTTCTTC
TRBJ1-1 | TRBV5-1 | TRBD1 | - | CASSLVARQGTEAFF | TGCGCCAGCAGCTTGGTCGCCAGACAGGGCACTGAAGCTTTCTTT
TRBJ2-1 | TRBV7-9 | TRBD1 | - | CASSQSTGSFYNEQFF | TGTGCCAGCAGCCAGTCGACAGGGAGTTTTTACAATGAGCAGTTCTTC
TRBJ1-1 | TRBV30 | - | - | CACSPGVAEAFF | TGTGCCTGCAGTCCCGGGGTGGCTGAAGCTTTCTTT
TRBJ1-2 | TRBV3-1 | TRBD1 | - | CASSYRTGGYTF | TGTGCCAGCAGCTATCGGACAGGTGGCTACACCTTC
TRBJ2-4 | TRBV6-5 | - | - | CASSYSRVAGWKNIQYF | TGTGCCAGCAGTTACTCGAGGGTGGCCGGGTGGAAAAACATTCAGTACTTC
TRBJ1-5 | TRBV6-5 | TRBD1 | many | CASSWNAGGTNQPQHF | TGTGCCAGCAGTTGGAACGCAGGGGGCACCAATCAGCCCCAGCATTTT
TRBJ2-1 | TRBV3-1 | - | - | CASSQDGGSPYNEQFF | TGTGCCAGCAGCCAAGATGGCGGGTCCCCCTACAATGAGCAGTTCTTC
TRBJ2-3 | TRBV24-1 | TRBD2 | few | CATRTSGGGPDTQYF | TGTGCCACCAGAACCAGCGGGGGGGGGCCAGATACGCAGTATTTT
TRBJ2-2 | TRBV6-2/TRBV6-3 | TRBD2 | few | CASNQGLAGAVNTGELFF | TGTGCCAGCAATCAGGGACTAGCGGGGGCCGTGAACACCGGGGAGCTGTTTTTT
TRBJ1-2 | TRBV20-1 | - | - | CSAIPDRPYGYTF | TGCAGTGCTATCCCCGACAGGCCCTATGGCTACACCTTC
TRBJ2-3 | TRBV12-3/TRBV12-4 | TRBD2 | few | CASSPTSANTDTQYF | TGTGCCAGCAGCCCTACTAGCGCCAACACAGATACGCAGTATTTT
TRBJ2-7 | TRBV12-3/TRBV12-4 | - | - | CASTGRQGSYEQYF | TGTGCCAGCACCGGCCGGCAGGGCTCCTACGAGCAGTACTTC
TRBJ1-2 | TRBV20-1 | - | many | CSATPTRQAYGYTF | TGCAGTGCTACCCCGACCCGACAGGCCTATGGCTACACCTTC
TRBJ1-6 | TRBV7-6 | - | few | CASSSAGRNSPLHF | TGTGCCAGCAGCTCCGCCGGGCGTAATTCACCCCTCCACTTT
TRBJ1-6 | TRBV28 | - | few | CASSASGDSPLHF | TGTGCCAGCAGCGCTTCAGGGGACTCACCCCTCCACTTT
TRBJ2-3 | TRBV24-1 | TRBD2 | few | CATSDYGLGGSFTDTQYF | TGTGCCACCAGTGATTATGGACTGGGGGGGTCCTTCACAGATACGCAGTATTTT
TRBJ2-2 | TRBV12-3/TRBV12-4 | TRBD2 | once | CASSLPGGPYTGELFF | TGTGCCAGCAGTTTGCCGGGAGGCCCTTACACCGGGGAGCTGTTTTTT
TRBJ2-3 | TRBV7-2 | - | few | CASSIPRGNTDTQYF | TGTGCCAGCAGTATCCCAAGGGGTAACACAGATACGCAGTATTTT
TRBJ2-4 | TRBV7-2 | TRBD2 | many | CASSLSSGGPPIQYF | TGTGCCAGCAGCCTAAGTAGCGGGGGGCCACCCATTCAGTACTTC
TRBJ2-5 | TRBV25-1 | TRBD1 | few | CASSPVPGQGQETQYF | TGTGCCAGCAGTCCGGTACCGGGACAGGGCCAAGAGACCCAGTACTTC
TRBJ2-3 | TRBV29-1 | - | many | CSVRRQSPSTDTQYF | TGCAGCGTACGAAGACAGAGTCCTAGCACAGATACGCAGTATTTT
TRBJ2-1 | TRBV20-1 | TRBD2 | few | CSARGLAGDMNEQFF | TGCAGTGCTAGGGGACTAGCGGGGGATATGAATGAGCAGTTCTTC
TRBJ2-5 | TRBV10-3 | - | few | CAISASGAGTVGTQYF | TGTGCCATCAGTGCTTCTGGGGCAGGCACGGTTGGGACCCAGTACTTC
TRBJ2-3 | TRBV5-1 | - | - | CASSLEAKPADTQYF | TGCGCCAGCAGCTTGGAGGCCAAACCGGCAGATACGCAGTATTTT
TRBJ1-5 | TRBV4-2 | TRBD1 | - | CASSQVMGKQGLPQHF | TGTGCCAGCAGCCAAGTTATGGGTAAACAGGGGCTGCCCCAGCATTTT
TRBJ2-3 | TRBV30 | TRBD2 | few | CAWSVRGGTDTQYF | TGTGCCTGGAGTGTACGCGGGGGGACAGATACGCAGTATTTT
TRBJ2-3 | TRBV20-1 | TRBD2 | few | CSASRLADTDTQYF | TGCAGTGCTAGCCGACTAGCGGACACAGATACGCAGTATTTT
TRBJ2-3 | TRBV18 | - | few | CASSLLRDSTDTQYF | TGTGCCAGCTCATTGCTCCGGGACAGCACAGATACGCAGTATTTT
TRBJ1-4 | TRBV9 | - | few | CASSVATGMADEKLFF | TGTGCCAGCAGCGTAGCTACAGGGATGGCGGATGAAAAACTGTTTTTT
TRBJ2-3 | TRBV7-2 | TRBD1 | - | CASSKDRFTDTQYF | TGTGCCAGCAGCAAGGACAGGTTCACAGATACGCAGTATTTT
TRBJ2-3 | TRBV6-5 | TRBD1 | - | CASSPLVGQGGNTQYF | TGTGCCAGCAGTCCCCTGGTGGGACAGGGAGGCAATACGCAGTATTTT
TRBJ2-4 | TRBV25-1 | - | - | CASSEGGAKNIQYF | TGTGCCAGCAGTGAAGGCGGGGCCAAAAACATTCAGTACTTC
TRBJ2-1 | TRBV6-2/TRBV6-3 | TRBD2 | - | CASRTSAAYNEQFF | TGTGCCAGCAGGACTAGCGCCGCCTACAATGAGCAGTTCTTC
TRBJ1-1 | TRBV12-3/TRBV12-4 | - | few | CASSEQLLNTEAFF | TGTGCCAGCAGCGAACAGTTATTGAACACTGAAGCTTTCTTT
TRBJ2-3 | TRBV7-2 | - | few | CASSLNPPGADTQYF | TGTGCCAGCAGCTTAAACCCCCCAGGCGCAGATACGCAGTATTTT
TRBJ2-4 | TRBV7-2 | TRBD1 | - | CASSARGLGKNIQYF | TGTGCCAGCAGCGCCAGGGGGCTAGGCAAAAACATTCAGTACTTC
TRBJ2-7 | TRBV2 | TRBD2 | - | CASRAGTRGYEQYF | TGTGCCAGCAGGGCCGGGACTAGAGGCTACGAGCAGTACTTC
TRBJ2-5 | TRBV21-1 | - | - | CASSKPGQETQYF | TGTGCCAGCAGCAAACCAGGGCAAGAGACCCAGTACTTC
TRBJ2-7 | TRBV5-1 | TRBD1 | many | CASSPGQGSYEQYF | TGCGCCAGCAGCCCGGGACAGGGCTCCTACGAGCAGTACTTC
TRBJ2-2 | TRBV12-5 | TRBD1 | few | CASGWGTGTHTGELFF | TGTGCTAGTGGTTGGGGGACAGGAACACACACCGGGGAGCTGTTTTTT
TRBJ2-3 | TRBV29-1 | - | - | CSARTGQRGTDTQYF | TGCAGCGCTCGAACTGGTCAACGAGGCACAGATACGCAGTATTTT
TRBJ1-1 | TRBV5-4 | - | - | CASSFYRQAAFF | TGTGCCAGCAGCTTTTATAGACAGGCGGCTTTCTTT
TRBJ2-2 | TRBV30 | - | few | CAWMGMTGELFF | TGTGCCTGGATGGGAATGACCGGGGAGCTGTTTTTT
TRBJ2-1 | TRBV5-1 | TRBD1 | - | CASTPLGTAFANEQFF | TGCGCCAGCACCCCACTGGGGACAGCCTTCGCCAATGAGCAGTTCTTC
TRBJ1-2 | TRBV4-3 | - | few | CASSQDYRAGYTF | TGCGCCAGCAGCCAAGATTATCGGGCGGGCTACACCTTC
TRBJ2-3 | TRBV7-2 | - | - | CASTQISGRPDADTQYF | TGTGCCAGCACCCAGATTTCGGGACGCCCAGACGCAGATACGCAGTATTTT
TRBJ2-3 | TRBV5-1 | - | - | CASSHQRGRDTQYF | TGCGCCAGCAGCCACCAAAGGGGTCGGGATACGCAGTATTTT
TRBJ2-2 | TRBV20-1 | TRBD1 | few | CSARHPGTGGGELFF | TGCAGTGCTAGACATCCCGGGACAGGGGGCGGGGAGCTGTTTTTT
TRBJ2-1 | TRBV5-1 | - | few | CASSLVVGGSYNEQFF | TGCGCCAGCAGCTTGGTTGTGGGGGGTTCCTACAATGAGCAGTTCTTC